These T cell receptor beta chains were read from a single sample in a study of T cells in Graves' hyperthyroidism and ophthalmopathy. One entry per CDR3 protein, called by TCRdb with MiXCR from the multiplex PCR reads. The sample gives 300,000 to 450,000 distinct CDR3 sequences, roughly 13% of which show up once; approximately 11% is in the top ten. The sequencing input was blood. The source of these receptors is a woman aged 60-75 years with Graves' hyperthyroidism. Each CDR3 is given with its conserved first and last residue. The D gene is left open where the match is weak. The size field is filled for only some rows; it gives once, few, many or a size class.

TRBJ2-2,NA,NA,TRBV6-1,CASREDRNTGELFF,TGTGCCAGCAGGGAGGACAGGAACACCGGGGAGCTGTTTTTT
TRBJ2-7,many,TRBD2,TRBV5-1,CASSGGLGWDEQYF,TGCGCCAGCAGCGGTGGACTAGGGTGGGACGAGCAGTACTTC
TRBJ1-2,many,NA,TRBV2,CASSFVEQDYGYTF,TGTGCCAGCAGTTTCGTCGAGCAGGACTATGGCTACACCTTC
TRBJ2-1,many,TRBD2,TRBV2,CASKTSGSVDEQFF,TGTGCCAGCAAGACTAGCGGGAGCGTCGATGAGCAGTTCTTC
TRBJ1-6,NA,TRBD1,TRBV20-1,CSALSLDRVNSPLHF,TGCAGTGCCCTCTCTCTGGACAGGGTTAATTCACCCCTCCACTTT
TRBJ2-7,many,TRBD2,TRBV7-9,CASSLGGRNEQYF,TGTGCCAGCAGCTTAGGCGGGAGGAACGAGCAGTACTTC
TRBJ1-2,many,TRBD1,TRBV11-2,CASSFPPTGGYGYTF,TGTGCCAGCAGCTTCCCTCCCACAGGGGGCTATGGCTACACCTTC
TRBJ2-5,many,NA,TRBV28,CASSSRRPQYF,TGTGCCAGCAGTTCCCGGCGTCCCCAGTACTTC
TRBJ2-5,many,TRBD1,TRBV12-3/TRBV12-4,CASRGQQETQYF,TGTGCCAGCAGGGGACAGCAAGAGACCCAGTACTTC
TRBJ2-2,NA,TRBD2,TRBV28,CASSLGLAGGPNTGELFF,TGTGCCAGCAGTTTGGGACTAGCGGGAGGGCCGAACACCGGGGAGCTGTTTTTT
TRBJ2-3,many,TRBD2,TRBV2,CASSEEGLAPDTQYF,TGTGCCAGCAGTGAAGAGGGACTAGCCCCAGATACGCAGTATTTT
TRBJ2-7,few,TRBD2,TRBV6-5,CASSYGVAGGAYEQYF,TGTGCCAGCAGTTACGGGGTAGCGGGAGGTGCCTACGAGCAGTACTTC
TRBJ2-6,few,NA,TRBV7-3,CASSLLGAGGANVLTF,TGTGCCAGCAGCTTACTGGGGGCGGGAGGGGCCAACGTCCTGACTTTC
TRBJ2-7,many,NA,TRBV18,CASSPREDEQYF,TGTGCCAGCTCACCAAGGGAGGACGAGCAGTACTTC
TRBJ1-1,many,TRBD1,TRBV20-1,CSATGVVNTEAFF,TGCAGTGCAACAGGGGTCGTGAACACTGAAGCTTTCTTT
TRBJ2-5,many,NA,TRBV11-2,CASSLWRGGPQETQYF,TGTGCCAGCAGCTTATGGAGGGGGGGCCCGCAAGAGACCCAGTACTTC
TRBJ2-1,many,TRBD2,TRBV5-5,CASSPQAGIYNEQFF,TGTGCCAGCAGCCCCCAAGCGGGAATTTACAATGAGCAGTTCTTC
TRBJ1-2,many,TRBD1,TRBV2,CAGNTGTVNYGYTF,TGTGCCGGGAATACCGGGACAGTTAACTATGGCTACACCTTC
TRBJ2-5,many,NA,TRBV18,CASSRPSGPTRRTQYF,TGTGCCAGCTCACGTCCAAGCGGGCCTACCCGGCGGACCCAGTACTTC
TRBJ2-1,NA,TRBD2,TRBV7-9,CASSSPVATSGIPRAQFF,TGTGCCAGCAGCTCCCCCGTGGCTACTAGCGGGATCCCCAGGGCGCAGTTCTTC
TRBJ2-7,many,TRBD2,TRBV20-1,CSANGAAGEGHEQYF,TGCAGTGCTAACGGGGCAGCGGGAGAGGGCCACGAGCAGTACTTC
TRBJ1-6,few,NA,TRBV27,CASSWGAGDLNSPLHF,TGTGCCAGCAGTTGGGGGGCCGGGGACCTGAATTCACCCCTCCACTTT
TRBJ1-1,many,TRBD1,TRBV24-1,CATRDRGEMNTEAFF,TGTGCCACCAGGGACAGGGGGGAAATGAACACTGAAGCTTTCTTT
TRBJ2-1,many,NA,TRBV7-6,CASSSRGGSGGFNEQFF,TGTGCCAGCAGCTCCAGGGGTGGCTCGGGAGGTTTCAATGAGCAGTTCTTC
TRBJ1-3,NA,NA,TRBV12-3/TRBV12-4,CASRRGVAGNTIYF,TGTGCCAGCAGGAGGGGAGTGGCTGGAAACACCATATATTTT
TRBJ2-7,NA,TRBD2,TRBV6-1,CASTLLWASGSYEQYF,TGTGCCAGCACCCTTCTCTGGGCTAGCGGGAGCTACGAGCAGTACTTC
TRBJ2-1,many,NA,TRBV20-1,CSASKYEQFF,TGCAGTGCTTCGAAATACGAGCAGTTCTTC
TRBJ2-5,many,TRBD2,TRBV7-9,CASSLGLAGGPETQYF,TGTGCCAGCAGCCTGGGACTAGCGGGAGGCCCGGAGACCCAGTACTTC
TRBJ1-1,many,NA,TRBV7-3,CASSLIANTEAFF,TGTGCCAGCAGCTTAATAGCCAACACTGAAGCTTTCTTT
TRBJ1-3,many,NA,TRBV18,CASSPTQGWNTIYF,TGTGCCAGCTCACCAACCCAGGGGTGGAACACCATATATTTT
TRBJ1-1,NA,NA,TRBV19,CASSTGYNTEAFF,TGTGCCAGTAGTACGGGGTATAACACTGAAGCTTTCTTT
TRBJ2-5,many,NA,TRBV5-5,CASNPRGAAILQETQYF,TGTGCCAGCAACCCACGAGGGGCAGCCATACTCCAAGAGACCCAGTACTTC
TRBJ2-1,many,NA,TRBV30,CAWSHGHNEQFF,TGTGCCTGGAGTCACGGACACAATGAGCAGTTCTTC
TRBJ2-7,NA,NA,TRBV3-1,CASSLEGRDGSYEQYF,TGTGCCAGCAGCCTAGAAGGGCGGGATGGATCCTACGAGCAGTACTTC
TRBJ1-5,many,NA,TRBV2,CASSEGAGSQPQHF,TGTGCCAGCAGTGAAGGGGCAGGGAGTCAGCCCCAGCATTTT
TRBJ1-1,many,TRBD1,TRBV20-1,CSAPSGQGDWDAEAFF,TGCAGTGCCCCATCGGGACAGGGGGATTGGGACGCTGAAGCTTTCTTT
TRBJ1-4,many,NA,TRBV6-2/TRBV6-3,CASNRDHSEKLFF,TGTGCCAGCAACCGGGACCATTCGGAAAAACTGTTTTTT
TRBJ2-1,many,TRBD2,TRBV12-3/TRBV12-4,CASSLTGHTSGGYNEQFF,TGTGCCAGCAGTTTGACAGGCCATACTAGCGGAGGTTACAATGAGCAGTTCTTC
TRBJ2-5,NA,TRBD1,TRBV25-1,CASSGRTGIKETQYF,TGTGCCAGCAGTGGGCGGACAGGGATTAAAGAGACCCAGTACTTC
TRBJ2-1,NA,NA,TRBV4-1,CASSQAETQTYNEQFF,TGCGCCAGCAGCCAAGCAGAGACACAAACCTACAATGAGCAGTTCTTC
TRBJ2-3,NA,NA,TRBV27,CASREEGSTDTQYF,TGTGCCAGCAGAGAAGAGGGCTCCACAGATACGCAGTATTTT
TRBJ2-7,few,NA,TRBV12-3/TRBV12-4,CASSSPTRGSHEQYF,TGTGCCAGCAGTTCCCCGACCCGGGGTAGCCACGAGCAGTACTTC
TRBJ2-2,few,NA,TRBV27,CASSKYQSGELFF,TGTGCCAGCAGCAAATACCAGAGCGGGGAGCTGTTTTTT
TRBJ2-7,NA,TRBD2,TRBV28,CASSFPSGKYSSYNEQYF,TGTGCCAGCAGTTTTCCTAGCGGGAAGTATAGCTCCTACAACGAGCAGTACTTC
TRBJ2-7,many,TRBD1,TRBV14,CASSSRDRGHEQYF,TGTGCCAGCAGCTCCCGGGACAGGGGCCACGAGCAGTACTTC
TRBJ2-5,few,NA,TRBV2,CASSEYGETQYF,TGTGCCAGCAGTGAATACGGAGAGACCCAGTACTTC
TRBJ2-1,few,NA,TRBV3-1,CASGQLGNEQFF,TGTGCCAGCGGCCAACTTGGGAATGAGCAGTTCTTC
TRBJ2-3,many,NA,TRBV6-1,CASSELRGWTDTQYF,TGTGCCAGCAGTGAGCTACGGGGCTGGACAGATACGCAGTATTTT
TRBJ1-1,NA,TRBD1,TRBV7-9,CASSEGQGFVTEALF,TGTGCCAGCAGCGAGGGACAGGGGTTCGTCACTGAAGCTCTCTTT
TRBJ2-7,many,TRBD1,TRBV7-6,CASTLREGQGFYEQYF,TGTGCCAGCACCCTTAGAGAGGGACAGGGTTTCTACGAGCAGTACTTC
TRBJ1-1,few,TRBD1,TRBV7-6,CASSSTGEATEAFF,TGTGCCAGCAGCTCCACAGGGGAGGCCACTGAAGCTTTCTTT
TRBJ1-6,few,TRBD1,TRBV5-1,CASSRDRSYNSPLHF,TGCGCCAGCAGCCGGGACAGGTCTTATAATTCACCCCTCCACTTT
TRBJ2-2,few,TRBD2,TRBV7-9,CASSPGPTSANTGELFF,TGTGCCAGCAGCCCAGGACCGACTAGCGCGAACACCGGGGAGCTGTTTTTT
TRBJ1-3,NA,NA,TRBV7-9,CASSLAGQQLAGNTIYF,TGTGCCAGCAGCTTAGCCGGCCAACAACTGGCTGGAAACACCATATATTTT
TRBJ1-1,few,NA,TRBV29-1,CSVAETEAFF,TGCAGCGTAGCGGAGACCGAAGCTTTCTTT
TRBJ1-2,many,TRBD1,TRBV6-1,CASSGQGKRYGYTF,TGTGCCAGCAGCGGACAGGGGAAACGCTATGGCTACACCTTC
TRBJ2-1,many,NA,TRBV7-8,CASSGLAIHNEQFF,TGTGCCAGCAGTGGGCTAGCGATACACAATGAGCAGTTCTTC
TRBJ2-7,few,TRBD2,TRBV5-8,CASSLEASGDPYEQYF,TGTGCCAGCAGCTTGGAGGCTAGCGGGGACCCCTACGAGCAGTACTTC
TRBJ2-1,NA,TRBD2,TRBV18,CASSPTSGSEGEQFF,TGTGCCAGCTCACCGACTAGCGGGAGTGAGGGTGAGCAGTTCTTC